The present TCR beta chain was sequenced within a study of T cell repertoires in cytomegalovirus infection. At the level of the study: Signatures in public TCR beta sequences pointed to both CMV infection and matching HLA type.

The sample holds many counts of this clonotype. Antigen specificity is unknown. The CDR3 is 15 amino acids. V was clipped by 7 bases and J by 1 base; unmatched bases: 4. Germline CDR1 is ENHRY and CDR2 is SYGVKD. TCRdb re-called the reads through MiXCR, storing one row per CDR3 protein. The table lists around 140,000 distinct CDR3 sequences, 5% to 6.5% of them singletons. Study findings and constraints: Cumulated frequencies of public TCR beta families served to identify carriers of CMV plus the relevant HLA. HLA-C-restricted CMV clonotypes gave the most frequent clonotype in two of eight donors.

Specimen: PBMCs. The J gene is TRBJ2-1, the V gene TRBV10-3, with TRBD1 identical over 10 bases. This receptor was taken from a human donor in good health (CMV status not recorded). Some clones in this sample may be carry-over from other donors' samples. CDR3 loop: CAITSGQGSYNEQFF. The DNA for the CDR3 is TGTGCCATCACCTCGGGACAGGGGTCCTACAATGAGCAGTTCTTC.